The 14 T cell receptor beta chains below all came from one sample that was sequenced in a study of blood T cell repertoires in COVID-19. TCRdb keeps only in-frame clones here, not all; method: immunoSEQ multiplex PCR. The data hold around 100,000 clones, with roughly 88% observed a single time. Sequenced material: peripheral blood. These receptors were taken from a woman between 65 and 79 years old who had recovered from COVID-19.

The gene calls are TRBV24-1 and TRBJ2-1, with D unresolved. V dropped 5 bases and J dropped 8 bases, with 12 bases sitting between them. The length of the CDR3 is 13 residues. CDR1 KGHDR and CDR2 SFDVKD come from the germline V gene. This CDR3 is CATSAPEWYEQFF. The CDR3 bases are TGTGCCACCAGTGCTCCCGAGTGGTATGAGCAGTTCTTC.

The genes are TRBV19 and TRBJ2-5; D not resolved. There are 13 residues in the CDR3. CDR1 LNHDA and CDR2 SQIVND come from the germline V gene (reference sequence). The ends were cut back, 4 bases at V and 5 bases at J, with 11 bases in the middle. The CDR3 sequence: CASSSPRRETQYF. The DNA for the CDR3 is TGTGCCAGTAGTAGCCCACGCAGGGAGACCCAGTACTTC.

This clone was picked up one time. Other DNA sequences from this sample encode an identical CDR3 as well. Written as DNA, the CDR3 is TGTGCCAGCAGCCGGGTCACAGATACGCAGTATTTT. Translation gives CASSRVTDTQYF. The V gene is TRBV9, the J gene TRBJ2-3, with no clear D. The germline gives CDR1 SGDLS, CDR2 YYNGEE. Trimming took 4 bases from V and 2 from J, leaving 5 bases between them. The CDR3 runs 12 residues.

V is TRBV3-1 (or the pseudogene TRBV3-2) and J is TRBJ1-6, with 9 positions matching TRBD1. This CDR3 contains 15 residues. The trim removed 4 bases at V and 8 bases at J, leaving 6 bases unmatched. CDR1 is LGHDT and CDR2 is YNNKEL in the germline V gene (reference sequence). CDR3 sequence (DNA): TGTGCCAGCAGCCCCGAAGACAGGGGGTATTCACCCCTCCACTTT. Translated: CASSPEDRGYSPLHF.

A note on this clone: A junction boundary mismatches the germline segment, possibly from a read error. The chain couples TRBV4-3 to TRBJ1-2; D perhaps matches TRBD1 (6 bases). Germline CDR1 is LGHNA and CDR2 is YSLEER. CDR3 length: 15 amino acids. The CDR3 sequence is CASSQGQASFYGYTF. In DNA form, the CDR3 reads TGCGCCAGTAGCCAGGGGCAAGCCTCCTTCTATGGCTACACCTTC.

J is TRBJ2-1 and V is TRBV12-3 or TRBV12-4; a weak D match, TRBD2 (7 bases). V was pared by 2 bases and J by 10 bases, with 12 bases between. This CDR3 region has 13 residues. The CDR3 loop reads CASSLTRGGEQFF. CDR3 DNA: TGTGCCAGCAGTTTAACTAGGGGGGGGGAGCAGTTCTTC.

The chain combines TRBV14 with TRBJ1-2; D is unresolved. The V gene's germline CDR1 is SGHDN and CDR2 FVKESK. There are 12 residues in the CDR3. V lost 0 bases and J 10 bases, leaving 9 bases between the germline ends. The CDR3 region has the DNA TGTGCCAGCAGCCAAGACTCGAGGGCCTACACCTTC. Translated: CASSQDSRAYTF.

The J gene is TRBJ2-1, the V gene TRBV5-6, with D unresolved. CDR1 is SGHDT, CDR2 YYEEEE, per germline. This CDR3 is 14 amino acids long. The V and J ends lost 3 bases and 4 bases respectively, with 11 bases between them. CDR3 amino acids: CASSSGSEYNEQFF. For the CDR3, the DNA is TGTGCCAGCAGCTCCGGGTCCGAGTACAATGAGCAGTTCTTC.

The chain carries TRBV29-1 and TRBJ2-3; 11 positions agree with TRBD2. The trim removed 6 bases at V and 7 bases at J, leaving 3 bases unmatched. The CDR3 extends over 12 amino acids. The germline gives CDR1 SQVTM, CDR2 ANQGSEA. This CDR3 reads CSVTSGTYTQYF. DNA of the CDR3: TGCAGCGTGACTAGCGGGACCTATACGCAGTATTTT.

The rearrangement links TRBV3-1 (or the pseudogene TRBV3-2) to TRBJ2-1; maybe TRBD1 (5 bases). Trimming cost V 1 base and J 5 bases, with 12 bases left between them. Germline V gene lookup returns CDR1 LGHDT and CDR2 YNNKEL (reference sequence). The CDR3 contains 15 residues. The DNA for the CDR3 is TGTGCCAGCAGCCAAGTGACAGTTGGCCACAATGAGCAGTTCTTC. Its protein is CASSQVTVGHNEQFF.

This chain uses TRBV28 with TRBJ2-7, with D maybe TRBD2 (6 bases). V lost 6 bases to trimming and J lost 4 bases, with 19 bases between them. Germline CDR1 is MDHEN and CDR2 is SYDVKM. The CDR3 totals 15 residues. The CDR3 nucleotides are TGTGCCAGCAGGGGTAGGGGCGGGGAGGCGTACGAGCAGTACTTC. Translating gives CASRGRGGEAYEQYF. Supplemented by reference TRBV28 and TRBJ2-7, the full variable domain reads DVKVTQSSRYLVKRTGEKVFLECVQDMDHENMFWYRQDPGLGLRLIYFSYDVKMKEKGDIPEGYSVSREKKERFSLILESASTNQTSMYLCASRGRGGEAYEQYFGPGTRLTVT.

The rearrangement uses TRBV5-4 and TRBJ2-4; weak D call: TRBD1 (5 bases). Germline CDR1 reads SGHNT; CDR2 reads YYREEE (reference sequence). The CDR3 length is 15 residues. V lost 4 bases and J lost 1, with 12 bases in between. The CDR3, as DNA: TGTGCCAGCAGCGAAGCCAGGGCGGCCAAAAACATTCAGTACTTC. It translates to CASSEARAAKNIQYF.

The gene calls are TRBV28 and TRBJ1-2; D ambiguous. The germline V and J ends were trimmed by 4 bases and 7 bases, with 7 bases remaining between them. Germline loops: CDR1 MDHEN, CDR2 SYDVKM. The CDR3 loop spans 11 amino acids. Here the CDR3 reads CASSSPVGYTF. CDR3 sequence (DNA): TGTGCCAGCAGTTCCCCAGTTGGCTACACCTTC.

The rearrangement uses TRBV7-3 and TRBJ2-5; possibly TRBD1 for D (7 bases). CDR1 is SGHTA and CDR2 is FQGTGA in the germline V gene. Trimming removed 4 bases at V and 5 bases at J, with 14 bases between. The CDR3 extends over 14 amino acids. DNA for the CDR3: TGTGCCAGCAGCTCCCAGGGGGGATTGGAGACCCAGTACTTC. Its protein is CASSSQGGLETQYF.